A single sample is the source of the 4 T cell receptor beta chains below, sequenced in a study of read filtering for tumor transcriptome and immune sequencing. Molecular barcoded adaptors covering alpha/delta and beta/gamma chains were used on around 400 ng RNA. Each CDR3 protein is one row after TCRdb ran MiXCR on the reads. The profile shows 60,000 or so distinct CDR3 sequences, roughly a fifth of them singletons. The source material was a population of CD138-negative cells sorted from bone marrow. The receptors stem from a donor aged 40 or older with multiple myeloma.

This clonotype showed up many times. The rearrangement links TRBV28 to TRBJ1-1; the D gene is possibly TRBD1 (5 bases). V lost 2 bases, J lost 7 bases, and 8 bases lay in between. CDR1 and CDR2 from the germline V gene are MDHEN and SYDVKM. The length of the CDR3 is 12 residues. This CDR3 is CASSLRGVEAFF. CDR3 DNA: TGTGCCAGCAGTTTAAGAGGGGTTGAAGCTTTCTTT.

A word on this clonotype: One junction end disagrees with the germline gene, perhaps due to a read error. V gene TRBV6-2 or TRBV6-3 combines with J gene TRBJ2-1, with D possibly matching TRBD2 (6 bases). Germline V gene data show CDR1 as MNHEY and CDR2 as SVGEGT. The CDR3 is 14 amino acids. CDR3 nucleotide sequence: TGTGTCAGCAGTTGGGCTAGCGCCCACAATGAGCAGTTCTTC. Amino acids: CVSSWASAHNEQFF.

In this sample, this clonotype turned up many times. This chain connects TRBV12-3 or TRBV12-4 to TRBJ2-5; D tentatively fits TRBD1 or TRBD2 (5 bases each). The CDR3 covers 18 residues. Trimming removed 5 bases from V and 2 bases from J, with 24 bases in between. The CDR3 DNA is TGTGCCAGCAGTCCCCGGGGCCAGTTCTTTGTTCCTCAAGAGACCCAGTACTTC. Encoded protein: CASSPRGQFFVPQETQYF.

The CDR3 loop is CASSLNGDRELFF. For the CDR3, the DNA is TGTGCCAGCAGCTTAAACGGAGACAGGGAGCTGTTTTTT. J is TRBJ2-2 and V is TRBV7-8; D is uncertain. The CDR3 has 13 residues. CDR1 is SGHVS and CDR2 is FQNEAQ in the germline V gene. V gave up 2 bases and J gave up 9 bases, with 10 bases separating them. The full variable domain, in which reference TRBV7-8 and TRBJ2-2 provide the parts outside the CDR3, is GAGVSQSPRYKVAKRGQDVALRCDPISGHVSLFWYQQALGQGPEFLTYFQNEAQLDKSGLPSDRFFAERPEGSVSTLKIQRTQQEDSAVYLCASSLNGDRELFFGEGSRLTVL.